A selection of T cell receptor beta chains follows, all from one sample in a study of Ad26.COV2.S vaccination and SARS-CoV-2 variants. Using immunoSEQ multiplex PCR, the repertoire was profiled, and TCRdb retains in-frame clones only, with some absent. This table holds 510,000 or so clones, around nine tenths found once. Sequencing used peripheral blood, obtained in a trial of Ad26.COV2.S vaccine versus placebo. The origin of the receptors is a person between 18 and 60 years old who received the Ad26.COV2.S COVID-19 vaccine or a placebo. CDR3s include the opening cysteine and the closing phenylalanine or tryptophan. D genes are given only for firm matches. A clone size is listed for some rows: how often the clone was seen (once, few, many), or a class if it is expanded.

CDR3: CASSTTGGSNQPQHF
DNA: TGTGCCAGCAGTACCACCGGAGGGAGCAATCAGCCCCAGCATTTT
J: TRBJ1-5
D: .
size: .
V: TRBV6-5

CDR3: CASSLSESVWGYTF
DNA: TGTGCCAGCAGCCTGAGCGAGAGCGTCTGGGGCTACACCTTC
J: TRBJ1-2
D: .
size: .
V: TRBV5-8

CDR3: CASLLGVPGDEQFF
DNA: TGTGCCAGCCTGCTCGGGGTCCCTGGGGATGAGCAGTTCTTC
J: TRBJ2-1
D: .
size: .
V: TRBV6-5

CDR3: CASIPQGARYEQYF
DNA: TGTGCCAGCATCCCACAGGGGGCTCGCTACGAGCAGTACTTC
J: TRBJ2-7
D: TRBD1
size: once
V: TRBV11-2

CDR3: CASSLVGNTGELFF
DNA: TGTGCCAGCAGCCTGGTGGGGAACACCGGGGAGCTGTTTTTT
J: TRBJ2-2
D: .
size: .
V: TRBV9

CDR3: CASSLGRGGTDTQYF
DNA: TGTGCCAGCAGCTTGGGTAGGGGGGGGACAGATACGCAGTATTTT
J: TRBJ2-3
D: .
size: .
V: TRBV7-6

CDR3: CASSLGTNTIYF
DNA: TGTGCCAGCAGCTTGGGGACAAACACCATATATTTT
J: TRBJ1-3
D: .
size: .
V: TRBV5-6

CDR3: CASRGHMNTEAFF
DNA: TGTGCCAGCAGGGGACATATGAACACTGAAGCTTTCTTT
J: TRBJ1-1
D: .
size: .
V: TRBV7-8

CDR3: CASSPAPTDTQYF
DNA: TGCGCCAGCAGCCCCGCGCCAACAGATACGCAGTATTTT
J: TRBJ2-3
D: .
size: .
V: TRBV5-1

CDR3: CACGSGRGSYEQYF
DNA: TGTGCCTGTGGAAGCGGGAGGGGCTCCTACGAGCAGTACTTC
J: TRBJ2-7
D: TRBD2
size: .
V: TRBV19

CDR3: CASRRGRAKGSSYNEQFF
DNA: TGTGCCAGCAGGCGCGGCAGGGCAAAAGGAAGCTCCTACAATGAGCAGTTCTTC
J: TRBJ2-1
D: .
size: .
V: TRBV28

CDR3: CASSLGGSNQPQHF
DNA: TGCGCCAGCAGCTTGGGTGGGTCAAATCAGCCCCAGCATTTT
J: TRBJ1-5
D: .
size: .
V: TRBV5-1

CDR3: CASKLLSSYEQYF
DNA: TGTGCCAGCAAGTTACTCTCGTCCTACGAGCAGTACTTC
J: TRBJ2-7
D: .
size: .
V: TRBV28

CDR3: CASSLRASGRAGTDTQYF
DNA: TGTGCCAGCAGTTTAAGGGCTAGCGGGAGGGCCGGGACAGATACGCAGTATTTT
J: TRBJ2-3
D: TRBD2
size: few
V: TRBV27

CDR3: CASSPRRGGRAQETQYF
DNA: TGTGCCAGCAGCCCCCGCCGGGGCGGGAGGGCCCAAGAGACCCAGTACTTC
J: TRBJ2-5
D: TRBD2
size: .
V: TRBV7-2

CDR3: CATSDASGTADTQYF
DNA: TGTGCCACCAGTGATGCTAGCGGGACGGCAGATACGCAGTATTTT
J: TRBJ2-3
D: TRBD2
size: .
V: TRBV24-1

CDR3: CASSLPPGARQYF
DNA: TGTGCCAGCAGCTTACCGCCCGGGGCCCGTCAGTACTTC
J: TRBJ2-7
D: .
size: .
V: TRBV13

CDR3: CASSQDRAGIYTQYF
DNA: TGTGCCAGCAGTCAGGACAGGGCGGGGATTTATACGCAGTATTTT
J: TRBJ2-3
D: TRBD1
size: .
V: TRBV7-2

CDR3: CASSQVGGSGEQFF
DNA: TGCGCCAGCAGCCAAGTAGGGGGGTCGGGTGAGCAGTTCTTC
J: TRBJ2-1
D: .
size: .
V: TRBV4-1

CDR3: CASSLRQVGETQYF
DNA: TGTGCCAGCAGCTTGCGACAGGTAGGGGAGACCCAGTACTTC
J: TRBJ2-5
D: .
size: .
V: TRBV7-3

CDR3: CASSPFESTDTQYF
DNA: TGTGCCAGCTCACCGTTCGAGAGCACAGATACGCAGTATTTT
J: TRBJ2-3
D: .
size: .
V: TRBV18

CDR3: CASSEGTATEAFF
DNA: TGTGCCAGCAGTGAGGGGACAGCCACTGAAGCTTTCTTT
J: TRBJ1-1
D: TRBD1
size: .
V: TRBV6-1

CDR3: CASSQTGTRSYEQYF
DNA: TGCGCCAGCAGCCAGACCGGGACTCGATCCTACGAGCAGTACTTC
J: TRBJ2-7
D: .
size: .
V: TRBV4-3

CDR3: CATGLAGGGRYNEQFF
DNA: TGTGCCACCGGACTAGCGGGAGGCGGAAGATACAATGAGCAGTTCTTC
J: TRBJ2-1
D: TRBD2
size: .
V: TRBV24-1

CDR3: CASSGLASNEQFF
DNA: TGTGCCAGCAGCGGCCTAGCGAGCAATGAGCAGTTCTTC
J: TRBJ2-1
D: .
size: .
V: TRBV9

CDR3: CASSFGTNTEAFF
DNA: TGCGCCAGCAGCTTCGGGACTAACACTGAAGCTTTCTTT
J: TRBJ1-1
D: .
size: few
V: TRBV5-1

CDR3: CASSLVHRSEQYF
DNA: TGTGCCAGCAGCTTAGTGCACCGTTCCGAGCAGTACTTC
J: TRBJ2-7
D: .
size: .
V: TRBV7-2

CDR3: CASSLGPHTVSYEQYF
DNA: TGCGCCAGCAGCCTAGGACCCCATACTGTCTCCTACGAGCAGTACTTC
J: TRBJ2-7
D: .
size: .
V: TRBV5-1

CDR3: CASSVEALAGLRADTQYF
DNA: TGTGCCAGCAGCGTAGAAGCGCTAGCGGGACTTAGGGCAGATACGCAGTATTTT
J: TRBJ2-3
D: TRBD2
size: .
V: TRBV7-9

CDR3: CASSVSGKSQPQHF
DNA: TGTGCCAGCAGCGTGAGTGGAAAAAGTCAGCCCCAGCATTTT
J: TRBJ1-5
D: .
size: .
V: TRBV7-2

CDR3: CASSLETAGGHTQYF
DNA: TGTGCCAGCAGCTTAGAGACAGCGGGTGGTCATACGCAGTATTTT
J: TRBJ2-3
D: .
size: .
V: TRBV7-3

CDR3: CSVGRTGAEAFF
DNA: TGCAGCGTTGGACGAACAGGGGCTGAAGCTTTCTTT
J: TRBJ1-1
D: TRBD1
size: .
V: TRBV29-1

CDR3: CASSHRLTGELFF
DNA: TGTGCCAGCAGCCACCGTCTCACCGGGGAGCTGTTTTTT
J: TRBJ2-2
D: .
size: .
V: TRBV5-4

CDR3: CASSYSAETYEQYF
DNA: TGTGCCAGCAGTTACTCGGCCGAAACCTACGAGCAGTACTTC
J: TRBJ2-7
D: .
size: .
V: TRBV6-2/TRBV6-3

CDR3: CASSGGERHNYEQYF
DNA: TGTGCCAGCAGCGGGGGGGAGCGCCACAATTACGAGCAGTACTTC
J: TRBJ2-7
D: .
size: .
V: TRBV9

CDR3: CASSPQGIHYEQYF
DNA: TGTGCCAGTAGTCCACAGGGTATTCACTACGAGCAGTACTTC
J: TRBJ2-7
D: .
size: .
V: TRBV19

CDR3: CASSSPGQPHGGPYNEQFF
DNA: TGTGCCAGCAGCTCACCGGGACAGCCCCACGGAGGCCCCTACAATGAGCAGTTCTTC
J: TRBJ2-1
D: TRBD1
size: .
V: TRBV5-6

CDR3: CATGELGSRDHNRDYNEQFF
DNA: TGTGCCACCGGGGAGCTGGGTAGCCGGGACCACAACCGGGACTACAATGAGCAGTTCTTC
J: TRBJ2-1
D: .
size: .
V: TRBV9

CDR3: CASSTDSYEQYF
DNA: TGTGCCAGTAGCACGGACTCCTACGAGCAGTACTTC
J: TRBJ2-7
D: .
size: .
V: TRBV19

CDR3: CASSRGEDGVPQHF
DNA: TGTGCCAGCAGTCGCGGTGAGGACGGGGTTCCCCAGCATTTT
J: TRBJ1-5
D: .
size: .
V: TRBV28

CDR3: CASTSGPATNEKLFF
DNA: TGTGCCAGCACTTCGGGACCTGCAACTAATGAAAAACTGTTTTTT
J: TRBJ1-4
D: .
size: .
V: TRBV2

CDR3: CASSLAGEQYF
DNA: TGTGCCAGCAGCTTAGCCGGAGAGCAGTACTTC
J: TRBJ2-7
D: .
size: once
V: TRBV7-9

CDR3: CASSRSGINYEQYF
DNA: TGTGCCAGTAGTAGATCCGGGATAAACTACGAGCAGTACTTC
J: TRBJ2-7
D: .
size: .
V: TRBV19

CDR3: CASSLLSSYNEQFF
DNA: TGTGCCAGCAGCTTACTGAGCTCCTACAATGAGCAGTTCTTC
J: TRBJ2-1
D: .
size: .
V: TRBV7-9

CDR3: CASSSQGGFVGYTF
DNA: TGTGCCAGCAGTTCTCAAGGTGGATTCGTTGGGTACACCTTC
J: TRBJ1-2
D: .
size: once
V: TRBV6-2/TRBV6-3

CDR3: CASSQLGATNTGELFF
DNA: TGTGCCAGCAGCCAATTGGGCGCAACGAACACCGGGGAGCTGTTTTTT
J: TRBJ2-2
D: .
size: .
V: TRBV3-1/TRBV3-2

CDR3: CASSPDRGANTEAFF
DNA: TGTGCCAGCAGCCCCGACAGGGGCGCGAACACTGAAGCTTTCTTT
J: TRBJ1-1
D: TRBD1
size: .
V: TRBV7-9

CDR3: CASRDVQGHTF
DNA: TGTGCCAGCAGGGATGTACAGGGCCACACCTTC
J: TRBJ1-2
D: .
size: few
V: TRBV9

CDR3: CASSLREGALAGGAQFF
DNA: TGTGCCAGCAGCCTCAGGGAGGGGGCTCTAGCGGGAGGTGCGCAGTTCTTC
J: TRBJ2-1
D: TRBD2
size: once
V: TRBV7-8

CDR3: CASSLEGSNEKLFF
DNA: TGTGCCAGCAGCTTGGAGGGGTCTAATGAAAAACTGTTTTTT
J: TRBJ1-4
D: .
size: .
V: TRBV5-8

CDR3: CASSLGTEPTDTQYF
DNA: TGTGCCAGCAGCTTGGGGACAGAACCCACAGATACGCAGTATTTT
J: TRBJ2-3
D: .
size: few
V: TRBV5-4

CDR3: CASSPEGLAGYNEQFF
DNA: TGCGCCAGCAGCCCGGAGGGACTAGCGGGCTACAATGAGCAGTTCTTC
J: TRBJ2-1
D: TRBD2
size: .
V: TRBV5-1

CDR3: CASRTSVTGSVYEQYF
DNA: TGTGCCAGCCGGACATCCGTTACCGGGAGTGTGTACGAGCAGTACTTC
J: TRBJ2-7
D: .
size: once
V: TRBV18

CDR3: CASSQGGDRDLWGNQPQHF
DNA: TGCGCCAGCAGCCAAGGGGGGGACAGGGACCTCTGGGGCAATCAGCCCCAGCATTTT
J: TRBJ1-5
D: TRBD1
size: few
V: TRBV4-1

CDR3: CASRYDGGPDTQYF
DNA: TGCGCCAGCAGATATGACGGGGGTCCAGATACGCAGTATTTT
J: TRBJ2-3
D: .
size: .
V: TRBV5-1

CDR3: CASSYEGGRYNEQFF
DNA: TGTGCCAGCAGTTACGAGGGAGGGAGATACAATGAGCAGTTCTTC
J: TRBJ2-1
D: TRBD2
size: .
V: TRBV6-5

CDR3: CASDPGTGGNTIYF
DNA: TGTGCCAGCGATCCCGGGACAGGGGGAAACACCATATATTTT
J: TRBJ1-3
D: TRBD1
size: few
V: TRBV7-9

CDR3: CASSFGWGQGSGNTIYF
DNA: TGTGCCAGCAGCTTCGGTTGGGGACAGGGCTCCGGAAACACCATATATTTT
J: TRBJ1-3
D: TRBD1
size: .
V: TRBV5-5

CDR3: CASSLAGGTDTQYF
DNA: TGTGCCAGCAGTCTAGCGGGAGGGACAGATACGCAGTATTTT
J: TRBJ2-3
D: TRBD2
size: once
V: TRBV6-2/TRBV6-3